This is a list of T cell receptor beta chains from one sample in a study of shared clonotypes between healthy human individuals. The repertoire was sequenced with immunoSEQ multiplex PCR; TCRdb's copy has only in-frame clones and lacks some. This repertoire shows some 2.1 million clones, 90% to 95% found once; its top ten account for 0.1% to 0.15%. Specimen: naive CD4+ T cells sorted from blood. Source of these receptors: a man aged 18 to 29 in good health. Both conserved end residues are part of each CDR3. A D gene is named only where the DNA matches it firmly. Rows may omit the clone size; those that give it use once, few, many or a size class.

D gene	J gene	V gene	clone size	CDR3 protein	CDR3 DNA
TRBD1	TRBJ1-5	TRBV29-1	-	CSVGRGDNQPQHF	TGCAGCGTTGGCAGGGGGGATAATCAGCCCCAGCATTTT
-	TRBJ2-7	TRBV30	-	CAWTRGAREQYF	TGTGCCTGGACCCGGGGGGCGCGAGAGCAGTACTTC
TRBD2	TRBJ2-7	TRBV5-1	-	CASRNGGSGYEQYF	TGCGCCAGCCGGAACGGCGGGAGCGGGTACGAGCAGTACTTC
TRBD1	TRBJ2-7	TRBV9	few	CASSVQGVYEQYF	TGTGCCAGCAGCGTCCAGGGGGTGTACGAGCAGTACTTC
TRBD2	TRBJ2-7	TRBV14	-	CASSQFSGASYEQYF	TGTGCCAGCAGCCAATTTAGCGGGGCTTCCTACGAGCAGTACTTC
TRBD2	TRBJ2-5	TRBV10-3	-	CAIKGTSGYQETQYF	TGTGCCATCAAGGGGACTAGCGGGTACCAAGAGACCCAGTACTTC
-	TRBJ2-5	TRBV6-5	-	CASSYDGALETQYF	TGTGCCAGCAGTTACGATGGGGCACTGGAGACCCAGTACTTC
TRBD2	TRBJ2-5	TRBV5-1	-	CASSSQTSGFETQYF	TGCGCCAGCAGCTCCCAGACTAGCGGGTTCGAGACCCAGTACTTC
TRBD1	TRBJ2-7	TRBV6-6	-	CASSYSAGQGADEQYF	TGTGCCAGCAGTTACTCGGCGGGACAGGGGGCAGACGAGCAGTACTTC
TRBD1	TRBJ1-2	TRBV2	-	CASSLDRDYGYTF	TGTGCCAGCAGTCTAGACAGGGACTATGGCTACACCTTC
-	TRBJ1-5	TRBV7-8	-	CASSLGRGQPQHF	TGTGCCAGCAGCTTAGGCAGGGGTCAGCCCCAGCATTTT
-	TRBJ1-3	TRBV27	-	CASSLQWGNTIYF	TGTGCCAGCAGTTTACAGTGGGGAAACACCATATATTTT
TRBD2	TRBJ2-2	TRBV19	once	CASSISGRLSGELFF	TGTGCCAGTAGTATTAGCGGGAGATTGTCCGGGGAGCTGTTTTTT
-	TRBJ1-1	TRBV6-5	-	CASSAPNGAFF	TGTGCCAGCAGTGCCCCTAATGGAGCTTTCTTT
TRBD1	TRBJ2-5	TRBV7-9	-	CASSSLTGVLIETQYF	TGTGCCAGCAGCTCTTTGACAGGGGTCCTAATAGAGACCCAGTACTTC